Shown below are 29 T cell receptor beta chains from a single sample sequenced in a study of long-term antiretroviral therapy in people with HIV (dated by TCRdb to between 2020 and 2023). The immunoSEQ hsTCRB v3.0 assay was used at survey level resolution to sequence the TRB variable region. The table comes from immuneACCESS by way of TCRdb, which keeps in-frame sequences with V and J called. Part of the clones is missing from these tables; in studies checked, under half for an unresolved V gene and the rest for unknown reasons. Across this sample there are around 20,000 clones, with just over 75% seen only once. Around 14% of the sample is in the top ten clones. The source material was unsorted PBMCs, sampled 0.5 years before starting antiretroviral therapy. Receptor source: a woman in her forties or fifties with HIV.

This rearrangement joins TRBV5-1 to TRBJ2-5, with 14 bases matching TRBD2. CDR3 length: 16 residues. Germline lookup yields CDR1 SGHRS and CDR2 YFSETQ. The ends lost 0 bases at V and 5 bases at J; junction bases unmatched: 3. CDR3 sequence (DNA): TGCGCCAGCAGCTTGGGACTAGCGGGGGGGCCCGAGACCCAGTACTTC. This translates into CASSLGLAGGPETQYF.

The chain uses TRBV6-6 and TRBJ2-1, with 12 bases identical to TRBD2. The CDR3 spans 14 residues. Germline V gives CDR1 MNHNY, CDR2 SVGAGI (reference sequence). J gave up 5 bases and V 5 bases, and 1 base lay outside the gene matches. The CDR3 spells CASSPSGGDNEQFF. For the CDR3, the DNA is TGTGCCAGCAGTCCTAGCGGGGGGGACAATGAGCAGTTCTTC.

V gene TRBV10-2 combines with J gene TRBJ2-7, with D unresolved. V gave up 5 bases and J gave up 2 bases, with 4 bases separating them. Germline V gene sequence: CDR1 WSHSY, CDR2 SAAADI. The CDR3 is made up of 11 amino acids. This CDR3 reads CASSSAYEQYF. Here the CDR3 DNA reads TGCGCCAGCAGTTCCGCCTACGAGCAGTACTTC.

The chain joins TRBV7-6 to TRBJ2-7, with D possibly being TRBD1 or TRBD2 (5 bases each). Trimming removed 0 bases at V and 5 bases at J, with 11 bases between. The CDR3 loop spans 14 amino acids. Per the germline V gene, CDR1 is SGHVS and CDR2 is FNYEAQ. The CDR3 nucleotides read TGTGCCAGCAGCTTAGCACCGTTGGGGGACGAGCAGTACTTC. It encodes CASSLAPLGDEQYF.

The V call is TRBV2, the J call TRBJ1-2; the D is unclear. Trimming took 2 bases from V and 4 from J, leaving 5 bases between them. CDR3 length: 12 amino acids. The V gene's germline CDR1 is SNHLY and CDR2 FYNNEI. The chain's CDR3 is CASSESGYGYTF. The CDR3 nucleotides are TGTGCCAGCAGTGAAAGTGGCTATGGCTACACCTTC.

J is TRBJ2-5 and V is TRBV5-1; possible D gene TRBD1, 5 bases. V shed 7 bases and J shed 5 bases, with 27 bases lying between them. CDR3 length equals 17 residues. The germline V gene encodes CDR1 SGHRS and CDR2 YFSETQ. The CDR3 reads CASAGIGQGLVWETQYF. DNA of the CDR3: TGCGCCAGCGCCGGCATCGGGCAGGGTCTAGTTTGGGAGACCCAGTACTTC.

This chain joins TRBV18 and TRBJ2-7; D is ambiguous. V lost 6 bases and J lost 3, with 15 bases in between. This CDR3 has 14 residues. CDR1 and CDR2 from the germline V gene are KGHSH and LQKENI. The CDR3, as DNA: TGTGCCAGCTCCGGAATGAAGACCTTCTACGAGCAGTACTTC. Amino acids: CASSGMKTFYEQYF.

The V call is TRBV5-1, the J call TRBJ2-2; 9 bases are shared with TRBD1. The CDR3 is 15 amino acids. Germline CDR1 reads SGHRS; CDR2 reads YFSETQ. After removal of 2 bases from V and 7 bases from J, the junction contained 6 bases not matched to a gene. The CDR3 DNA reads TGCGCCAGCAGCTTAACCGGGACAGGGTTCGGGGAGCTGTTTTTT. It encodes CASSLTGTGFGELFF. Using reference TRBV5-1 and TRBJ2-2 for the parts outside the CDR3, the full variable domain is KAGVTQTPRYLIKTRGQQVTLSCSPISGHRSVSWYQQTPGQGLQFLFEYFSETQRNKGNFPGRFSGRQFSNSRSEMNVSTLELGDSALYLCASSLTGTGFGELFFGEGSRLTVL.

CDR3 DNA: TGTGCCAGCAGCTACTTCTCTAGAGGAGAGACCCAGTACTTC. Protein sequence: CASSYFSRGETQYF. The chain carries TRBV13 and TRBJ2-5; D gene unclear. The V end lost 4 bases, the J end lost 4 bases, and 13 bases lay between the germline ends. Germline lookup yields CDR1 PRHDT and CDR2 FYEKMQ (reference sequence). The CDR3 sequence is 14 residues long. Complete variable domain (other parts from reference TRBV13 and TRBJ2-5): AAGVIQSPRHLIKEKRETATLKCYPIPRHDTVYWYQQGPGQDPQFLISFYEKMQSDKGSIPDRFSAQQFSDYHSELNMSSLELGDSALYFCASSYFSRGETQYFGPGTRLLVL.

This chain joins TRBV4-1 and TRBJ2-5; the D is unclear. Trimming removed 0 bases from V and 5 bases from J, with 19 bases in between. This CDR3 spans 17 amino acids. Germline assignment: CDR1 MGHRA and CDR2 YSYEKL. CDR3 sequence (DNA): TGCGCCAGCAGCCAAGAACCACCGACCCCCTTAGGGGAGACCCAGTACTTC. Protein product: CASSQEPPTPLGETQYF.

The CDR3 DNA follows: TGTGCCAGCAGCCAAGGACAGAAATATAACTATGGCTACACCTTC. As protein: CASSQGQKYNYGYTF. The chain couples TRBV4-2 to TRBJ1-2; D is perhaps TRBD1 (5 bases). From germline, CDR1 is LGHNA and CDR2 YNFKEQ. This CDR3 contains 15 residues. The V end lost 1 base, the J end lost 1 base, and 10 bases lay between the germline ends.

This chain connects TRBV7-2 to TRBJ2-5; D gene ambiguous. The germline V gene encodes CDR1 SGHTA and CDR2 FQGNSA. CDR3 length: 13 amino acids. V was cut by 1 base and J by 5 bases, with 8 bases left in between. The CDR3 loop is CASSLGAWETQYF. The CDR3 nucleotides read TGTGCCAGCAGCTTAGGGGCGTGGGAGACCCAGTACTTC.

This clone counts as medium-sized. This chain joins TRBV27 and TRBJ1-5; D remains ambiguous. This CDR3 is 13 amino acids long. Germline CDR1 MNHEY, CDR2 SMNVEV (reference sequence). V gave up 4 bases and J gave up 3 bases, with 7 bases separating them. The CDR3 DNA follows: TGTGCCAGCAGTTACTCCGTCAATCAGCCCCAGCATTTT. It encodes CASSYSVNQPQHF.

This clone was seen just once. The chain has TRBV30 and TRBJ2-7, with D perhaps matching TRBD1 (5 bases). The CDR3 totals 12 residues. Trimming stripped 2 bases from V and 3 bases from J, with 8 bases between. Germline CDR1 and CDR2: GTSNPN and SVGIG (reference sequence). CDR3 residues: CAWSSTGYEQYF. In nucleotides, the CDR3 is TGTGCCTGGAGTTCCACAGGCTACGAGCAGTACTTC.

The chain uses TRBV5-1 and TRBJ2-7, with 9 bases fitting TRBD1. Germline lookup yields CDR1 SGHRS and CDR2 YFSETQ. V lost 0 bases and J lost 3; bases outside the gene matches: 4. The CDR3 is made up of 15 amino acids. This CDR3 is CASSLGGQGSYEQYF. The CDR3 nucleotides are TGCGCCAGCAGCTTGGGGGGACAGGGCAGCTACGAGCAGTACTTC.

The genes are TRBV29-1 and TRBJ1-3, with 7 nucleotides matching TRBD1. This CDR3 spans 16 amino acids. Per the germline V gene, CDR1 is SQVTM and CDR2 is ANQGSEA. With V trimmed by 2 bases and J by 1 base, 8 bases remained unmatched. The CDR3 spells CSVEKFTGASGNTIYF. The CDR3 DNA reads as TGCAGCGTTGAAAAATTCACAGGGGCTTCTGGAAACACCATATATTTT.

This CDR3 is CASSLAGQPQHF. The DNA for the CDR3 is TGTGCCAGCAGCTTAGCGGGTCAGCCCCAGCATTTT. The gene calls are TRBV7-9 and TRBJ1-5; D is undetermined. Germline V gene sequence: CDR1 SEHNR, CDR2 FQNEAQ (reference sequence). The CDR3 is 12 amino acids. Trimming shortened V by 0 bases and J by 6 bases, and 3 bases separated the two germline ends.

This clone was observed a few times. The rearrangement links TRBV19 to TRBJ2-1, with TRBD2 matching 16 bases. The V gene end was trimmed by 3 bases and the J gene end by 7 bases; junction bases not matched to a gene: 6. The V gene's germline CDR1 is LNHDA and CDR2 SQIVND (reference sequence). The length of the CDR3 is 17 residues. The CDR3 is CASSIGTSGGARNEQFF. The CDR3 DNA reads as TGTGCCAGTAGTATCGGGACTAGCGGGGGGGCTCGGAATGAGCAGTTCTTC.

This sequence joins TRBV6-1 and TRBJ1-2; D gene ambiguous. This CDR3 region has 14 residues. Germline values: CDR1 MNHNS, CDR2 SASEGT. V lost 1 base to trimming and J lost 3 bases, with 9 bases between them. The CDR3 bases are TGTGCCAGCAGTGAAGGTGGCGGACACTATGGCTACACCTTC. This sequence encodes CASSEGGGHYGYTF.

This clone was picked up one time. V usage is TRBV5-1 and J usage is TRBJ2-5; 8 nucleotides agree with TRBD1. This CDR3 region has 14 residues. Per the germline V gene, CDR1 is SGHRS and CDR2 is YFSETQ. Trimming removed 0 bases from V and 4 bases from J; junction bases left unmatched: 2. CDR3 bases: TGCGCCAGCAGCTTGGTTGGACAGGGAGAGACCCAGTACTTC. It is translated as CASSLVGQGETQYF.

The chain has TRBV9 and TRBJ2-5, with D perhaps TRBD1 (5 bases). V lost 0 bases, J lost 2 bases, and 8 bases lay in between. The length of the CDR3 is 14 residues. Germline lookup yields CDR1 SGDLS and CDR2 YYNGEE. The CDR3 sequence: CASSVVSGQETQYF. DNA of the CDR3: TGTGCCAGCAGCGTAGTTTCAGGGCAAGAGACCCAGTACTTC. Full variable domain (missing parts from reference TRBV9 and TRBJ2-5): DSGVTQTPKHLITATGQRVTLRCSPRSGDLSVYWYQQSLDQGLQFLIQYYNGEERAKGNILERFSAQQFPDLHSELNLSSLELGDSALYFCASSVVSGQETQYFGPGTRLLVL.

The V call is TRBV5-1, the J call TRBJ2-7, with 11 bases that match TRBD2. V lost 3 bases to trimming and J lost 0 bases; unmatched junction nucleotides: 8. Germline V gives CDR1 SGHRS, CDR2 YFSETQ. CDR3 length: 17 residues. CDR3 loop: CASSCLRGLAGSYEQYV. For the CDR3, the DNA is TGCGCCAGCAGCTGCCTAAGAGGACTAGCGGGCTCCTACGAGCAGTACGTC.

The genes are TRBV5-5 and TRBJ2-1, with 9 bases identical to TRBD1. Germline assignment: CDR1 SGHKS and CDR2 YYEKEE (reference sequence). This CDR3 is built from 14 residues. The J segment lost 8 bases and the V segment lost 4 bases, leaving 7 bases of the junction unmatched. The DNA of the CDR3 is TGTGCCAGCAGCGGGGGACAGGGAGGAGATGAGCAGTTCTTC. Protein product: CASSGGQGGDEQFF.

The rearrangement joins TRBV29-1 to TRBJ2-5, with TRBD1 matching over 8 bases. The CDR3 runs to 12 residues. The germline V gene encodes CDR1 SQVTM and CDR2 ANQGSEA. Trimming cost V 7 bases and J 1 base; bases outside gene matches: 2. DNA for the CDR3: TGCAGCGGTGGACAGGGCCAAGAGACCCAGTACTTC. Its protein is CSGGQGQETQYF.

V usage is TRBV2 and J usage is TRBJ2-7; 8 bases line up with TRBD1. Germline CDR1 and CDR2: SNHLY and FYNNEI. This CDR3 is 12 amino acids long. V shed 9 bases, J shed 3 bases, and the junction held 4 bases outside the gene matches. CDR3 amino acids: CARGQAGYEQYF. The DNA for the CDR3 is TGTGCCAGGGGACAGGCGGGCTACGAGCAGTACTTC. The entire variable domain, with the rest obtained from reference TRBV2 and TRBJ2-7, is as follows: EPEVTQTPSHQVTQMGQEVILRCVPISNHLYFYWYRQILGQKVEFLVSFYNNEISEKSEIFDDQFSVERPDGSNFTLKIRSTKLEDSAMYFCARGQAGYEQYFGPGTRLTVT.

This clone has only a few counts. The chain is built from TRBV5-1 and TRBJ1-2; D is unclear. This CDR3 has 14 amino acids. The ends were cut back, 0 bases at V and 0 bases at J, with 6 bases in the middle. The germline V gene has CDR1 SGHRS and CDR2 YFSETQ. The CDR3 sequence is CASSLEAANYGYTF. Written as DNA, the CDR3 is TGCGCCAGCAGCTTGGAGGCAGCTAACTATGGCTACACCTTC. Drawing the rest from reference TRBV5-1 and TRBJ1-2, the complete variable domain is KAGVTQTPRYLIKTRGQQVTLSCSPISGHRSVSWYQQTPGQGLQFLFEYFSETQRNKGNFPGRFSGRQFSNSRSEMNVSTLELGDSALYLCASSLEAANYGYTFGSGTRLTVV.

The chain is built from TRBV10-2 and TRBJ1-5; D unclear. Germline V lookup: CDR1 WSHSY, CDR2 SAAADI. This CDR3 contains 15 residues. With 0 bases removed from V and 1 base from J, the gap between germline ends came to 7 bases. This chain's CDR3 is CASSESGSSNQPQHF. For the CDR3, the DNA is TGCGCCAGCAGTGAGTCGGGGAGCAGCAATCAGCCCCAGCATTTT.

This chain links TRBV6-1 with TRBJ2-3; tentative D call: TRBD1 (6 bases). V was trimmed by 4 bases and J by 4 bases, leaving 12 bases between them. The germline V gene encodes CDR1 MNHNS and CDR2 SASEGT. The CDR3 runs to 14 residues. CDR3 sequence reads: CASSAQSGADTQYF. DNA of the CDR3: TGTGCCAGCAGTGCCCAGTCAGGGGCAGATACGCAGTATTTT.

The rearrangement links TRBV6-6 to TRBJ2-2; D is possibly TRBD1 (5 bases). Germline CDR1 and CDR2: MNHNY and SVGAGI (reference sequence). The V end lost 10 bases, the J end lost 7 bases, and 10 bases lay between the germline ends. This CDR3 is built from 11 residues. The DNA of the CDR3 is TGTGCCACCCTAGGGGTCGGGGAGCTGTTTTTT. It encodes CATLGVGELFF.